A selection of T cell receptor beta chains follows, all from one sample in a study of blood T cell repertoires in COVID-19. Clones were read by immunoSEQ multiplex PCR, and TCRdb kept only the in-frame ones, dropping some. The repertoire holds 160,000 or so clones, roughly 84% seen once, with around 1.3% in the top ten. What was sequenced was PBMCs or T cells enriched from blood (not recorded which). Receptors were obtained from a human donor with acute COVID-19. The donor label of this sample is uncertain. CDR3s include the opening cysteine and the closing phenylalanine or tryptophan. A D gene is named only where the DNA matches it firmly. Only part of the rows carry a size: once, few, many, or a class if the clone is expanded.

>.|TRBJ2-7|13|TRBV12-3/TRBV12-4|.
CASSYQGGYEQYF
TGTGCCAGCAGCTATCAGGGGGGATACGAGCAGTACTTC
>TRBD1|TRBJ2-7|14|TRBV27|.
CATNPTGAAFEQYF
TGTGCCACCAACCCGACAGGGGCCGCCTTCGAGCAGTACTTC
>.|TRBJ2-3|17|TRBV5-8|once
CASSPPWGALHTDTQYF
TGTGCCAGCAGCCCACCATGGGGCGCTCTCCACACAGATACGCAGTATTTT
>.|TRBJ1-3|16|TRBV5-4|.
CASSLGRSNSGNTIYF
TGTGCCAGCAGCTTGGGTAGGAGCAACTCTGGAAACACCATATATTTT
>TRBD1|TRBJ1-1|14|TRBV4-3|.
CASSPKGANTEAFF
TGCGCCAGCAGCCCTAAGGGGGCGAACACTGAAGCTTTCTTT
>TRBD1|TRBJ1-5|12|TRBV30|.
CAWSAQGAPQHF
TGTGCCTGGAGTGCCCAGGGGGCACCCCAGCATTTT
>TRBD1|TRBJ2-5|14|TRBV6-5|.
CASSSLTGGVTQYF
TGTGCCAGCAGTTCGTTGACAGGGGGAGTGACCCAGTACTTC
>.|TRBJ2-3|14|TRBV4-3|.
CASSRERGTDTQYF
TGCGCCAGCAGCCGGGAGCGGGGCACAGATACGCAGTATTTT
>TRBD2|TRBJ2-3|16|TRBV9|.
CASSVEGLAGFDTQYF
TGTGCCAGCAGCGTAGAGGGACTAGCGGGGTTCGATACGCAGTATTTT
>.|TRBJ2-7|14|TRBV7-8|few
CASSTRKGIDEQYF
TGTGCCAGCAGCACCCGGAAGGGGATCGACGAGCAGTACTTC
>.|TRBJ2-5|14|TRBV5-1|.
CASSWGRTQETQYF
TGCGCCAGCAGCTGGGGAAGGACTCAAGAGACCCAGTACTTC
>.|TRBJ2-3|15|TRBV2|.
CASAYGGGRTDTQYF
TGTGCCAGCGCCTATGGGGGGGGGCGGACAGATACGCAGTATTTT
>TRBD1|TRBJ1-4|15|TRBV5-1|.
CASSLGTGINEKLFF
TGCGCCAGCAGCTTGGGGACAGGGATTAATGAAAAACTGTTTTTT
>.|TRBJ1-1|14|TRBV5-8|few
CASSLGPRGTEAFF
TGTGCCAGCAGCTTGGGGCCCCGGGGCACTGAAGCTTTCTTT
>TRBD1|TRBJ2-2|14|TRBV2|.
CASRARGHTGELFF
TGTGCCAGCAGGGCCAGGGGGCACACCGGGGAGCTGTTTTTT
>TRBD1|TRBJ1-2|15|TRBV7-3|.
CASSLNRGRGDGYTF
TGTGCCAGCAGCTTAAACCGAGGCAGGGGGGATGGCTACACCTTC
>.|TRBJ1-5|12|TRBV29-1|.
CSVEDPGQPQHF
TGCAGCGTTGAAGATCCGGGTCAGCCCCAGCATTTT
>TRBD1|TRBJ1-2|17|TRBV5-1|.
CASSLRVWDRFFYGYTF
TGCGCCAGCAGCTTGCGTGTATGGGACAGGTTCTTCTATGGCTACACCTTC
>.|TRBJ2-3|15|TRBV15|.
CATSRDPGGRDTQYF
TGTGCCACCAGCAGAGATCCGGGGGGCAGGGATACGCAGTATTTT
>TRBD1|TRBJ2-2|15|TRBV18|.
CASSKTGGDTGELFF
TGTGCCAGCTCAAAAACAGGGGGCGACACCGGGGAGCTGTTTTTT
>TRBD1|TRBJ2-7|13|TRBV19|once
CASSIGTGYEQYF
TGTGCCAGTAGTATAGGGACAGGGTACGAGCAGTACTTC
>TRBD1|TRBJ2-5|15|TRBV4-3|once
CASSQEDTGVETQYF
TGCGCCAGCAGCCAAGAGGACACAGGGGTTGAGACCCAGTACTTC
>.|TRBJ1-2|15|TRBV10-3|.
CAISEGGGSTIGYTF
TGTGCCATCAGTGAGGGGGGCGGATCAACTATTGGCTACACCTTC
>TRBD2|TRBJ2-3|16|TRBV28|.
CASSFPLAGTTDTQYF
TGTGCCAGCAGTTTCCCTCTAGCGGGGACCACAGATACGCAGTATTTT
>.|TRBJ2-5|16|TRBV7-2|few
CASSLEGGAGLGTQYF
TGTGCCAGCAGCTTAGAGGGCGGGGCAGGCCTAGGGACCCAGTACTTC
>.|TRBJ2-1|15|TRBV7-7|.
CASSSGGSSYNEQFF
TGTGCCAGCAGCTCAGGGGGGAGCTCCTACAATGAGCAGTTCTTC
>TRBD2|TRBJ2-3|17|TRBV7-2|.
CASSMILAGAHTDTQYF
TGTGCCAGCAGCATGATCCTAGCGGGGGCCCACACAGATACGCAGTATTTT
>TRBD1|TRBJ2-7|14|TRBV7-9|.
CASSPGQAHGGQYF
TGTGCCAGCAGCCCAGGACAGGCTCACGGTGGGCAGTACTTC
>.|TRBJ1-2|12|TRBV24-1|once
CATKERTYGYTF
TGTGCCACCAAGGAACGGACTTATGGCTACACCTTC
>TRBD1|TRBJ1-2|13|TRBV29-1|.
CSGRDRGSYGYTF
TGCAGCGGCCGGGACAGGGGGAGCTATGGCTACACCTTC
>.|TRBJ2-3|15|TRBV5-1|.
CASRAGPRLTDTQYF
TGCGCCAGCAGGGCGGGACCCCGACTCACAGATACGCAGTATTTT
>.|TRBJ1-1|13|TRBV6-4|.
CASSPERGTEAFF
TGTGCCAGCAGTCCGGAAAGGGGCACTGAAGCTTTCTTT
>TRBD1|TRBJ1-6|15|TRBV7-2|.
CASSTRQGGGSPLHF
TGTGCCAGCAGCACCCGACAGGGTGGTGGTTCACCCCTCCACTTT
>.|TRBJ1-5|13|TRBV11-2|.
CASSRGQAQPQHF
TGTGCCAGCAGCAGGGGCCAGGCTCAGCCCCAGCATTTT
>TRBD1|TRBJ2-1|15|TRBV7-2|.
CASSLDAQGAWEQFF
TGTGCCAGCAGCTTAGACGCTCAGGGGGCATGGGAGCAGTTCTTC
>.|TRBJ2-7|14|TRBV7-2|.
CASSTWTVGYEQYF
TGTGCCAGCAGCACCTGGACAGTAGGGTACGAGCAGTACTTC
>.|TRBJ2-1|13|TRBV11-2|.
CASSLSLLAPGFF
TGTGCCAGCAGCTTGAGCCTACTAGCCCCCGGGTTCTTC
>.|TRBJ2-2|15|TRBV9|.
CASSVGQRNTGELFF
TGTGCCAGCAGCGTAGGCCAGCGGAACACCGGGGAGCTGTTTTTT
>.|TRBJ1-2|14|TRBV6-5|.
CASSYSRRDYGYTF
TGTGCCAGCAGTTACTCTCGCAGGGACTATGGCTACACCTTC
>TRBD2|TRBJ2-3|15|TRBV9|once
CASSGLAGGGDTQYF
TGTGCCAGCAGCGGGTTAGCGGGGGGTGGAGATACGCAGTATTTT
>.|TRBJ2-5|14|TRBV7-9|.
CASSLDSYQETQYF
TGTGCCAGCAGCCTGGACAGTTACCAAGAGACCCAGTACTTC
>.|TRBJ2-6|13|TRBV30|.
CAWRGAGANVLTF
TGTGCCTGGAGGGGGGCCGGGGCCAACGTCCTGACTTTC
>.|TRBJ2-3|16|TRBV7-3|.
CASSLTISQGVDTQYF
TGTGCCAGCAGCTTAACGATTTCGCAGGGCGTAGATACGCAGTATTTT
>TRBD2|TRBJ2-7|17|TRBV3-1/TRBV3-2|.
CASSQESFQAGNKEQYF
TGTGCCAGCAGCCAAGAATCGTTTCAAGCGGGGAATAAGGAGCAGTACTTC
>TRBD1|TRBJ2-5|15|TRBV5-1|.
CASSLEGQGWETQYF
TGCGCCAGCAGCTTGGAGGGACAGGGGTGGGAGACCCAGTACTTC
>TRBD1|TRBJ2-7|14|TRBV6-4|.
CASPGGQGSYEQYF
TGTGCCAGCCCTGGGGGACAGGGGTCCTACGAGCAGTACTTC
>TRBD2|TRBJ2-1|15|TRBV29-1|.
CSVVKTSGVYNEQFF
TGCAGCGTTGTAAAGACTAGCGGGGTATACAATGAGCAGTTCTTC
>TRBD1|TRBJ1-2|17|TRBV10-3|.
CAISRSAPGQGGYGYTF
TGTGCCATCAGTAGATCGGCCCCGGGACAGGGTGGTTATGGCTACACCTTC
>.|TRBJ1-5|14|TRBV19|.
CASQPGGLNQPQHF
TGTGCCAGCCAACCGGGGGGCCTCAATCAGCCCCAGCATTTT
>.|TRBJ1-6|18|TRBV5-4|.
CASSLGTSGRGYNSPLHF
TGTGCCAGCAGCTTGGGGACCTCCGGGAGGGGCTATAATTCACCCCTCCACTTT
>.|TRBJ2-3|13|TRBV7-8|.
CASKELRTDTQYF
TGTGCCAGCAAGGAGTTACGCACAGATACGCAGTATTTT
>.|TRBJ2-3|16|TRBV14|.
CASSQGSGYYTDTQYF
TGTGCCAGCAGCCAAGGCTCGGGATACTACACAGATACGCAGTATTTT
>TRBD1|TRBJ1-1|13|TRBV12-3/TRBV12-4|.
CASGDRGGTEAFF
TGTGCCAGCGGCGACAGGGGTGGCACTGAAGCTTTCTTT
>.|TRBJ2-7|12|TRBV4-1|.
CASSHIYSEQYF
TGCGCCAGCAGCCACATTTACAGCGAGCAGTACTTC
>TRBD1|TRBJ2-7|15|TRBV4-1|.
CASSQRPGQGNEQYF
TGCGCCAGCAGCCAGCGACCGGGACAGGGTAACGAGCAGTACTTC
>TRBD2|TRBJ2-3|16|TRBV4-2|.
CASSPRTSGNTDTQYF
TGTGCCAGCAGCCCTCGGACTAGCGGGAACACAGATACGCAGTATTTT
>TRBD1|TRBJ2-4|13|TRBV19|.
CASSLRTGNIQYF
TGTGCCAGTAGTCTTCGGACAGGGAACATTCAGTACTTC
>.|TRBJ2-7|13|TRBV24-1|.
CATSDLDSYEQYF
TGTGCCACCAGTGATTTGGACAGCTACGAGCAGTACTTC
>.|TRBJ2-1|16|TRBV5-1|.
CASSFGAASSYNEQFF
TGCGCCAGCAGCTTTGGGGCGGCTAGCTCCTACAATGAGCAGTTCTTC